The 21 T cell receptor beta chains below all came from one sample that was sequenced in a study of Graves' ophthalmopathy and Graves' hyperthyroidism. RNA transcripts were the source from which TCR beta CDR3 regions were amplified. In the first round, RT-PCR was carried out with HTBI primers, and a multiplex PCR formed the second round. TCRdb re-derived calls from the multiplex PCR reads in MiXCR, one entry per CDR3 protein. The sample comprises about 400,000 distinct CDR3 sequences, roughly 14% of which are singletons, and about 7% rests with the top ten. What was sequenced was peripheral blood. All receptors come from a woman younger than 35 with stable Graves' hyperthyroidism.

This clonotype was recorded many times. This sequence joins TRBV24-1 and TRBJ2-5, with D possibly matching TRBD1 (6 bases). This CDR3 contains 15 residues. With 4 bases removed from V and 2 bases from J, the gap between germline ends came to 13 bases. CDR1 and CDR2 (germline): KGHDR, SFDVKD. CDR3 region: CATSDPGTHQETQYF. Here the CDR3 DNA reads TGTGCCACCAGTGACCCCGGGACACATCAAGAGACCCAGTACTTC.

In its sample, this clonotype was seen many times. J is TRBJ1-2 and V is TRBV6-2 or TRBV6-3; D unresolved. Trimming stripped 0 bases from V and 7 bases from J, with 9 bases between. This CDR3 has 13 residues. Germline loops: CDR1 MNHEY, CDR2 SVGEGT. CDR3 DNA: TGTGCCAGCAGTTACTCAGGAGAGAGTGGCTACACCTTC. Translation: CASSYSGESGYTF.

In this sample, this clonotype turned up many times. The V gene is TRBV19, the J gene TRBJ1-1; 8 bases match TRBD1. The V segment lost 7 bases and the J segment 2 bases; nucleotides outside the gene matches: 6. The CDR3 runs 14 residues. CDR1 and CDR2 (germline): LNHDA, SQIVND (reference sequence). The CDR3 coding sequence is TGTGCCAGTATCGGCAGGGGGCGAAACACTGAAGCTTTCTTT. Residues: CASIGRGRNTEAFF.

In its sample, this clonotype was seen many times. The V and J genes are TRBV19 and TRBJ2-7; 7 bases agree with TRBD1. This CDR3 comprises 14 residues. Germline lookup yields CDR1 LNHDA and CDR2 SQIVND (reference sequence). Unmatched junction bases numbered 8, after V lost 7 bases and J lost 2 bases. The CDR3 sequence: CASIDRERPYEQYF. The CDR3 DNA reads as TGTGCCAGTATAGACAGGGAACGCCCCTACGAGCAGTACTTC.

A few counts support this clonotype. The chain couples TRBV9 to TRBJ2-2; 8 bases align to TRBD2. Germline CDR1 SGDLS, CDR2 YYNGEE. After removal of 4 bases from V and 6 bases from J, the junction contained 14 bases not matched to a gene. This CDR3 is 17 amino acids long. CDR3 DNA: TGTGCCAGCAGCTCTCACGGGGGGGCCCCTTTCGCCGGGGAGCTGTTTTTT. It yields the protein CASSSHGGAPFAGELFF.

This clonotype was recorded at least ten times. The rearrangement joins TRBV7-2 to TRBJ2-5, with TRBD2 matching 8 bases. There are 14 residues in the CDR3. Germline trimming cut 5 bases from V and 2 bases from J; bases unmatched to any gene: 4. Germline CDR1 SGHTA, CDR2 FQGNSA. CDR3 sequence (DNA): TGTGCCAGCAGCCAGCGGGGGACGCAAGAGACCCAGTACTTC. Protein product: CASSQRGTQETQYF.

This clonotype was counted many times. The rearrangement uses TRBV12-3 or TRBV12-4 and TRBJ2-5; no definite D call. CDR3 size: 11 residues. Trimming left V 10 bases short and J 0 bases short, with 6 bases between. CDR3 sequence (DNA): TGTGCCACCCCGGACCAAGAGACCCAGTACTTC. Protein: CATPDQETQYF.

The sample holds many counts of this clonotype. The CDR3 loop is CASKPRDNQPQHF. CDR3 nucleotides: TGTGCCAGCAAGCCGCGGGACAATCAGCCCCAGCATTTT. This chain joins TRBV12-3 or TRBV12-4 and TRBJ1-5; no firm D call. V gave up 7 bases and J gave up 3 bases, with 10 bases separating them. This CDR3 has 13 amino acids.

In this sample, this clonotype turned up many times. This sequence joins TRBV6-2 or TRBV6-3 and TRBJ2-7; D is possibly TRBD1 or TRBD2 (5 bases each). The V gene's germline CDR1 is MNHEY and CDR2 SVGEGT. With 10 bases removed from V and 0 bases from J, the gap between germline ends came to 13 bases. This CDR3 region has 13 residues. The CDR3 coding sequence is TGTGCCACTGGGGGTAGGTTCTCCTACGAGCAGTACTTC. Residues: CATGGRFSYEQYF.

With respect to this clonotype: Given a much more abundant clone one base away, this may be a read error. The CDR3 is CASSSGPDRAQYF. CDR3 DNA sequence: TGTGCCAGCAGCTCCGGACCAGACAGAGCCCAGTACTTC. The V call is TRBV11-1, the J call TRBJ2-5; perhaps TRBD1 as D (5 bases). V was pared by 4 bases and J by 9 bases, with 15 bases between. Germline V CDR1 and CDR2: SGHAT, FQDESV (reference sequence). The CDR3 is 13 amino acids.

This clonotype was found many times. The chain recombines TRBV6-5 with TRBJ2-7; D ambiguous. Deletions cut 1 base from V and 0 bases from J, with 10 bases between. The CDR3 totals 15 residues. In germline, CDR1 is MNHEY, CDR2 SVGAGI. This CDR3 reads CASSYLDGSSYEQYF. The DNA of the CDR3 is TGTGCCAGCAGTTACTTGGACGGCAGCTCCTACGAGCAGTACTTC.

In this sample, this clonotype turned up many times. This sequence joins TRBV6-5 and TRBJ1-1; possible D gene TRBD1, 5 bases. Trimming left V 0 bases short and J 5 bases short, with 10 bases between. The CDR3 length is 14 residues. Germline V gene sequence: CDR1 MNHEY, CDR2 SVGAGI. CDR3 protein: CASSYSSGRTEAFF. The CDR3, as DNA: TGTGCCAGCAGTTACTCTTCAGGGCGAACTGAAGCTTTCTTT.

The chain joins TRBV6-1 to TRBJ2-2; D is undetermined. The V gene's germline CDR1 is MNHNS and CDR2 SASEGT. The V and J ends lost 6 bases and 1 base respectively, with 12 bases between them. This CDR3 has 15 residues. The DNA for the CDR3 is TGTGCCAGCAGCCCAGCAGGAGAGAACACCGGGGAGCTGTTTTTT. It codes for CASSPAGENTGELFF.

This clonotype has more than one count but fewer than ten. The V call is TRBV19, the J call TRBJ1-2; D perhaps matches TRBD1 (6 bases). This CDR3 region has 15 residues. Deletions cut 9 bases from V and 5 bases from J, with 22 bases between. Per the germline V gene, CDR1 is LNHDA and CDR2 is SQIVND (reference sequence). CDR3 amino acids: CASRGGRDNYYGYTF. CDR3 sequence (DNA): TGTGCCAGCCGGGGAGGCCGGGACAATTATTATGGCTACACCTTC.

This clonotype was observed many times. The V and J genes are TRBV19 and TRBJ1-6; 7 nucleotides align to TRBD1. This CDR3 comprises 17 residues. Per the germline V gene, CDR1 is LNHDA and CDR2 is SQIVND (reference sequence). J was trimmed by 7 bases and V by 2 bases; bases with no gene match: 11. The CDR3 region has the DNA TGTGCCAGTAGTATACGAGGCAGGGGGGCTAACAATTCACCCCTCCACTTT. Its protein is CASSIRGRGANNSPLHF.

This clonotype has just a few counts. A far more abundant clone sits one base away, making this likely a read error. V and J are TRBV4-1 and TRBJ1-1; D unclear. The germline CDR1 and CDR2 sequences are MGHRA and YSYEKL. This CDR3 region has 11 residues. As DNA, the CDR3 is TGCGCCAGCAGCCGGGGAGCTGAAGCTTGCTTT. Translation gives CASSRGAEACF.

This clonotype was recorded many times. The rearrangement joins TRBV20-1 to TRBJ1-1, with D possibly being TRBD1 (5 bases). V was trimmed by 5 bases and J by 2 bases, leaving 12 bases between them. There are 13 residues in the CDR3. Germline V CDR1 and CDR2: DFQATT, SNEGSKA (reference sequence). CDR3 loop: CSAGGTANTEAFF. The CDR3 coding sequence is TGCAGTGCTGGGGGGACGGCTAACACTGAAGCTTTCTTT.

At least ten counts were recorded for this clonotype. In DNA, the CDR3 is TGTGCCAGCAGCTATGGGACGACGAACACTGAAGCTTTCTTT. Amino acids: CASSYGTTNTEAFF. The chain employs TRBV11-2 and TRBJ1-1, with D perhaps matching TRBD1 (5 bases). V was clipped by 4 bases and J by 1 base, with 10 bases between them. This CDR3 region has 14 residues. Per the germline V gene, CDR1 is SGHAT and CDR2 is FQNNGV.

This clonotype was counted only a few times. The chain employs TRBV7-9 and TRBJ1-2, with 8 positions matching TRBD1. The CDR3 totals 15 residues. Germline V gives CDR1 SEHNR, CDR2 FQNEAQ (reference sequence). Trimming at V came to 1 base and at J to 4 bases, leaving 5 bases not matched to a gene. The CDR3 loop is CASSLEDRGLYGYTF. The CDR3 DNA follows: TGTGCCAGCAGCTTAGAAGACAGGGGCCTCTATGGCTACACCTTC.

The chain has TRBV6-1 and TRBJ1-5; D uncertain. The CDR3 contains 15 residues. Germline lookup yields CDR1 MNHNS and CDR2 SASEGT. Trimming removed 4 bases at V and 2 bases at J, with 12 bases between. CDR3 nucleotide sequence: TGTGCCAGCAGTGTCCTGGGAAACGGCAATCAGCCCCAGCATTTT. Protein sequence: CASSVLGNGNQPQHF.

Ten or more counts support this clonotype. The gene calls are TRBV20-1 and TRBJ2-4, with 8 positions matching TRBD1. The V segment lost 5 bases and the J segment 7 bases; nucleotides outside the gene matches: 10. The CDR3 has 14 amino acids. The V gene's germline CDR1 is DFQATT and CDR2 SNEGSKA (reference sequence). For the CDR3, the DNA is TGCAGTGCTGCACCCCGGACAGGGTCGAACATTCAGTACTTC. As protein: CSAAPRTGSNIQYF.